Detailed here is one T cell receptor (beta chain). The data were obtained in a study of T cell responses to AZD1222 COVID-19 vaccine. The data were produced by immunoSEQ multiplex PCR, yet TCRdb's version contains in-frame clones alone and is incomplete. The sample holds tens of thousands of clones, around four fifths seen once. Trimming at V came to 5 bases and at J to 0 bases, leaving 6 bases not matched to a gene. Germline-derived CDR1 and CDR2 are SGHTA and FQGNSA. The CDR3 length is 16 residues. The sample in question was peripheral blood, obtained on day 0 of AZD1222 vaccination. This chain links TRBV7-2 with TRBJ1-3; 8 bases match TRBD1. This clonotype was sampled from an adult in good health. CDR3 nucleotide sequence: TGTGCCAGCAGCCCCCGGACAGGGAGCTCTGGAAACACCATATATTTT. It encodes CASSPRTGSSGNTIYF. Based on the CDR3 plus reference TRBV7-2 and TRBJ1-3, the full variable domain is GAGVSQSPSNKVTEKGKDVELRCDPISGHTALYWYRQSLGQGLEFLIYFQGNSAPDKSGLPSDRFSAERTGGSVSTLTIQRTQQEDSAVYLCASSPRTGSSGNTIYFGEGSWLTVV.